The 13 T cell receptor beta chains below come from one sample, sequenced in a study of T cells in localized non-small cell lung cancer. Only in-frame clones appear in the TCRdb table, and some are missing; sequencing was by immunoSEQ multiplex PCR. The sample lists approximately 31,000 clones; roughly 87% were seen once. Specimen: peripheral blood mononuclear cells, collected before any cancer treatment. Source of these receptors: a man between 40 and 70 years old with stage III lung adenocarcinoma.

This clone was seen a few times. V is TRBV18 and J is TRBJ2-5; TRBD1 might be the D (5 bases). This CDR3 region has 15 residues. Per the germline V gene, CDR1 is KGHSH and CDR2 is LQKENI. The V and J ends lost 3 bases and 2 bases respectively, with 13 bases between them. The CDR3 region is CASSPGRALQETQYF. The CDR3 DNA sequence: TGTGCCAGCTCACCGGGCAGGGCGTTACAAGAGACCCAGTACTTC. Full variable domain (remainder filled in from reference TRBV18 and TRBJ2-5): NAGVMQNPRHLVRRRGQEARLRCSPMKGHSHVYWYRQLPEEGLKFMVYLQKENIIDESGMPKERFSAEFPKEGPSILRIQQVVRGDSAAYFCASSPGRALQETQYFGPGTRLLVL.

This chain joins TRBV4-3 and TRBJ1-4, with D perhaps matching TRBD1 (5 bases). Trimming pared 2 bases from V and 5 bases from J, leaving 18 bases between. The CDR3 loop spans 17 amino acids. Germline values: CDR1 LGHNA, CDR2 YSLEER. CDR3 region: CASSQNPQGGLNEKLFF. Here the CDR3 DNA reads TGCGCCAGCAGCCAAAATCCCCAGGGTGGTTTGAATGAAAAACTGTTTTTT.

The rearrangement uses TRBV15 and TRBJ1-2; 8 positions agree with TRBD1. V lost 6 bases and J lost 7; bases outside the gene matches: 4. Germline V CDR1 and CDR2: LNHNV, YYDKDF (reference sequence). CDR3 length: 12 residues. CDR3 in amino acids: CATSFGQGGYTF. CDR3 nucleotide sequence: TGTGCCACCAGTTTTGGACAGGGTGGCTACACCTTC.

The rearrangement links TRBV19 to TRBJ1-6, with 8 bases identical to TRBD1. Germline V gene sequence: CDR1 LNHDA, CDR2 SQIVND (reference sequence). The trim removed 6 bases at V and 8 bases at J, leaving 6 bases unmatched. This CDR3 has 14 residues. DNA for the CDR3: TGTGCCAGTAGATTAGGACAGGGATATTCACCCCTCCACTTT. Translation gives CASRLGQGYSPLHF.

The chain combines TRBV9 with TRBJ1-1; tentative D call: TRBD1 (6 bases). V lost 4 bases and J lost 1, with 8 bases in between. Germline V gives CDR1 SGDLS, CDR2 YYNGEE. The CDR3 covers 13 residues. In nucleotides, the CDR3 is TGTGCCAGCAGCCTCAGGGGGAACACTGAAGCTTTCTTT. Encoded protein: CASSLRGNTEAFF.

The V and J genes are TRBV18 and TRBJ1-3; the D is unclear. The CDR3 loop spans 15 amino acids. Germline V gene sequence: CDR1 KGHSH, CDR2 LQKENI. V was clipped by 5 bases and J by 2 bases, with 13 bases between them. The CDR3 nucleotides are TGTGCCAGCTCATCAGGACCGTCGGCTGGAAACACCATATATTTT. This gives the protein CASSSGPSAGNTIYF.

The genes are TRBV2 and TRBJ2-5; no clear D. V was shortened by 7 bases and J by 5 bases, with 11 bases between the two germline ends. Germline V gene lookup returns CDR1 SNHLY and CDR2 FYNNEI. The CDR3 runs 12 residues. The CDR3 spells CASTRARETQYF. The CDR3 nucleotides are TGTGCCAGCACTAGGGCGCGGGAGACCCAGTACTTC.

Written as DNA, the CDR3 is TGTGCCAGCAGCTTAAGCAGGGGCACTGAAGCTTTCTTT. Translating gives CASSLSRGTEAFF. The chain uses TRBV11-3 and TRBJ1-1; TRBD1 is a possible D gene (6 bases). The germline V gene has CDR1 SGHNT and CDR2 YENEEA. Trimming cost V 2 bases and J 4 bases, with 8 bases left between them. The CDR3 runs 13 residues.

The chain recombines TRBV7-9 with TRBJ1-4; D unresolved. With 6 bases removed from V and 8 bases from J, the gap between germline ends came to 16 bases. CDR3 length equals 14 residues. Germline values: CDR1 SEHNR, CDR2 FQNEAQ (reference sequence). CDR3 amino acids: CASSPIEPSEKLFF. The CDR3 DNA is TGTGCCAGCAGTCCGATCGAACCTAGCGAAAAACTGTTTTTT.

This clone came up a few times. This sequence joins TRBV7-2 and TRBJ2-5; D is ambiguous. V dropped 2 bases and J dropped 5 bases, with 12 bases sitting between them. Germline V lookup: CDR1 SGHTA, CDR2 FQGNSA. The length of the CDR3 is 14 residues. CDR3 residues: CASSLTVIGETQYF. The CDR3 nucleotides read TGTGCCAGCAGCTTAACGGTTATCGGGGAGACCCAGTACTTC.

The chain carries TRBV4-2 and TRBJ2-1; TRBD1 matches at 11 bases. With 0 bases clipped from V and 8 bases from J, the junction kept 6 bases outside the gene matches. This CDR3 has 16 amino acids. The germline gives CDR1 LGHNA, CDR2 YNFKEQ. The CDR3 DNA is TGTGCCAGCAGCCAAGAGGGGACAGGGGGTCTCGATGAGCAGTTCTTC. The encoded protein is CASSQEGTGGLDEQFF.

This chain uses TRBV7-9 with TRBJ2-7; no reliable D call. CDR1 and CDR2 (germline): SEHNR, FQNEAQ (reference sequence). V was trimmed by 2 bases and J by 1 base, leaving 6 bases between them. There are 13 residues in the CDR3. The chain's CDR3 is CASSLSTSYEQYF. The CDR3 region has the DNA TGTGCCAGCAGCTTATCCACGTCCTACGAGCAGTACTTC.

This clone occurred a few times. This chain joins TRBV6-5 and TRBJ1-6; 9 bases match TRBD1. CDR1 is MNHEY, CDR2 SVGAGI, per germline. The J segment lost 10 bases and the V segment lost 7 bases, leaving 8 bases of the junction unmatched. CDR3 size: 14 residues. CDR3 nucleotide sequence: TGTGCCAGCACCCAGGGACAGGGAGTCTCACCCCTCCACTTT. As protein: CASTQGQGVSPLHF.